The 28 T cell receptor delta chains below were found in one sample sequenced in a study of gamma-delta chains in newborns, infants, children. TCRdb re-analyzed the reads via CATT. The sample records more than 14,000 delta-chain clones, 7% to 8.5% being singletons. Sequences were obtained from blood. These receptors were collected from a child who was a newborn, infant or young child, either healthy, febrile or measles-vaccinated (not recorded which).

Only a few counts were recorded for this clone. The same CDR3 also results from other DNA sequences found in this sample. This chain joins TRDV2 and TRDJ2, with 8 bases fitting TRDD3. V was clipped by 3 bases and J by 0 bases; unmatched bases: 11. Germline CDR1 and CDR2: GEAIGNYY and EKD. The CDR3 totals 18 residues. The CDR3 DNA sequence: TGTGCCTGTGACTCCCTCACTGGGGGGCGTTCTTTGACAGCACAACTCTTCTTT. As protein: CACDSLTGGRSLTAQLFF.

The chain joins TRDV2 to TRDJ3, with 10 bases that match TRDD3. This CDR3 spans 18 amino acids. Germline CDR1 reads GEAIGNYY; CDR2 reads EKD. With V trimmed by 0 bases and J by 5 bases, 6 bases remained unmatched. CDR3 nucleotides: TGTGCCTGTGACACCGTAGGTGGGGGATACAGGGACACCCGACAGATGTTTTTC. Its translation is CACDTVGGGYRDTRQMFF.

The chain couples TRDV2 to TRDJ2, with 10 bases identical to TRDD3. The CDR3 has 16 residues. Looked up from germline, CDR1 is GEAIGNYY and CDR2 is EKD. V shed 2 bases, J shed 2 bases, and the junction held 4 bases outside the gene matches. CDR3 loop: CACDILGDLLTAQLFF. CDR3 nucleotide sequence: TGTGCCTGTGACATACTGGGGGATCTATTGACAGCACAACTCTTCTTT.

This clone was seen a handful of times. At one end, the junction sequence differs from germline, possibly due to a read error. The identical CDR3 is also encoded by other nucleotide sequences in the sample. V is TRDV2 and J is TRDJ3; 9 bases line up with TRDD3. The germline CDR1 and CDR2 sequences are GEAIGNYY and EKD. The length of the CDR3 is 20 residues. The CDR3 spells CACDAVLGDLSSWDTRQMFF. For the CDR3, the DNA is TGTGCCTGTGACGCAGTACTGGGGGACCTGAGCTCCTGGGACACCCGCCAGATGTTTTTC.

Turning to this clone: One end of the junction does not line up with germline, which may come from a read error. At the DNA level, this CDR3 is encoded by other sequences in the same sample as well. The chain couples TRDV1 to TRDJ2; 12 bases agree with TRDD3. Germline V gives CDR1 TSWWSYY, CDR2 QGS. The CDR3 is made up of 19 amino acids. The CDR3 region has the DNA TGTGCTCTTGGGGACCGTTTCCTACTGGGGGATACTTTGACGGCACAACTCTTCTTT. It codes for CALGDRFLLGDTLTAQLFF.

On this clone itself: This CDR3 is also generated by other DNA sequences in the sample. The CDR3 is CACVLGTAQLFF. DNA for the CDR3: TGTGCCTGTGTGCTGGGGACAGCACAACTCTTCTTT. V gene TRDV2 combines with J gene TRDJ2, with D tentatively TRDD3 (5 bases). The germline V and J ends were trimmed by 5 bases and 4 bases, with 7 bases remaining between them. Germline CDR1 reads GEAIGNYY; CDR2 reads EKD. The CDR3 extends over 12 amino acids.

Many counts were recorded for this clone. The gene calls are TRDV2 and TRDJ3; 11 bases fit TRDD3. The CDR3 runs to 18 residues. Germline V lookup: CDR1 GEAIGNYY, CDR2 EKD. The trim removed 3 bases at V and 3 bases at J, leaving 6 bases unmatched. CDR3 sequence (DNA): TGTGCCTGTGACTTACTGGGGGATAATCTCTGGGACACCCGACAGATGTTTTTC. Its translation is CACDLLGDNLWDTRQMFF.

This clone was counted a few times. A much larger clone differs from this one at a single base, so this may be a read error. The same CDR3 also results from other DNA sequences found in this sample. V and J are TRDV2 and TRDJ1; 11 positions agree with TRDD3. The CDR3 contains 18 residues. V gave up 7 bases and J gave up 0 bases; unmatched junction bases: 15. Germline CDR1 reads GEAIGNYY; CDR2 reads EKD. CDR3 DNA: TGTGCCTGCGACCTACTGGGGGATATCCCACAATACACCGATAAACTCATCTTT. Residues: CACDLLGDIPQYTDKLIF.

This clone was recorded many times. The chain carries TRDV2 and TRDJ3, with TRDD3 identical over 11 bases. J lost 1 base, V lost 0 bases, and 7 bases had no gene match. The CDR3 spans 20 residues. Germline lookup yields CDR1 GEAIGNYY and CDR2 EKD. Written as DNA, the CDR3 is TGTGCCTGTGACACCGCCTGGGGGATACAAAGTTCCTGGGACACCCGACAGATGTTTTTC. This sequence encodes CACDTAWGIQSSWDTRQMFF.

This clone was recorded a few times. A read error likely explains why the TCRdb protein, taken from a much larger clone, differs from this DNA's translation at residue 11; the protein shown is translated from the DNA. The genes are TRDV2 and TRDJ3; 8 bases are a match to TRDD3. The CDR3 spans 18 residues. Germline CDR1 and CDR2: GEAIGNYY and EKD. The CDR3 loop is CACDTGWGNSCDTRQMFF. The DNA of the CDR3 is TGTGCCTGTGACACCGGCTGGGGGAACTCCTGTGACACCCGACAGATGTTTTTC.

This clone appeared a few times. At one boundary the junction diverges from the germline segment, which might be a read error. The rearrangement joins TRDV2 to TRDJ1; TRDD3 matches at 11 bases. The germline CDR1 and CDR2 sequences are GEAIGNYY and EKD. The length of the CDR3 is 16 residues. The chain's CDR3 is CACDVLGDRRADKLIF. The DNA for the CDR3 is TGCGCCTGTGACGTACTGGGGGATAGAAGGGCCGATAAACTCATCTTT.

As for this clone: Other DNA sequences in the same sample also yield this CDR3. The chain has TRDV2 and TRDJ3; no reliable D call. V lost 0 bases and J 0 bases, leaving 11 bases between the germline ends. The V gene's germline CDR1 is GEAIGNYY and CDR2 EKD. The CDR3 is made up of 18 amino acids. The CDR3 is CACDTAGSSSWDTRQMFF. DNA of the CDR3: TGTGCCTGTGACACCGCAGGGTCCAGCTCCTGGGACACCCGACAGATGTTTTTC.

The rearrangement links TRDV2 to TRDJ3, with TRDD3 matching 11 bases. The ends lost 1 base at V and 4 bases at J; junction bases unmatched: 5. The germline V gene has CDR1 GEAIGNYY and CDR2 EKD. CDR3 length: 18 amino acids. CDR3 DNA: TGTGCCTGTGACACGATTACTGGGGGATATTGGGACACCCGACAGATGTTTTTC. Its protein is CACDTITGGYWDTRQMFF.

With respect to this clone: This same CDR3 is encoded by further DNA sequences in the sample. The V gene is TRDV2, the J gene TRDJ3; no clear D gene. The CDR3 totals 18 residues. Trimming left V 0 bases short and J 0 bases short, with 11 bases between. Germline V gene data show CDR1 as GEAIGNYY and CDR2 as EKD. CDR3 loop: CACDTVGSGSWDTRQMFF. CDR3 coding DNA: TGTGCCTGTGACACCGTGGGTTCCGGCTCCTGGGACACCCGACAGATGTTTTTC.

A few counts support this clone. The genes are TRDV3 and TRDJ2, with a possible D match to TRDD3 (6 bases). Germline V lookup: CDR1 TVYSNPD, CDR2 GDNSRS (reference sequence). Trimming shortened V by 4 bases and J by 0 bases, and 21 bases separated the two germline ends. The CDR3 is 17 amino acids. The CDR3 protein is CASTGWGDPTLTAQLFF. In DNA, the CDR3 is TGTGCCTCGACAGGTTGGGGGGACCCTACTTTGACAGCACAACTCTTCTTT.

This clone was detected only a few times. Translating this DNA gives a protein that differs at residue 11 from the TCRdb one, which belongs to a much larger clone; a read error is likely, and the protein shown is this translation. The chain has TRDV2 and TRDJ3; TRDD3 aligns across 8 bases. This CDR3 comprises 16 residues. The germline V gene has CDR1 GEAIGNYY and CDR2 EKD. The CDR3 region has the DNA TGTGCCTGTGACACCTGGGGATACTGGGACGCCCGACAGATGTTTTTC. Protein sequence: CACDTWGYWDARQMFF.

The chain couples TRDV2 to TRDJ1; D is ambiguous. The CDR3 length is 14 residues. V lost 3 bases and J lost 1, with 11 bases in between. The germline V gene has CDR1 GEAIGNYY and CDR2 EKD. CDR3 bases: TGTGCCTGTGACCACTATGCTGCCACCGATAAACTCATCTTT. Amino acid sequence: CACDHYAATDKLIF.

The chain employs TRDV2 and TRDJ3, with 13 positions matching TRDD3. The CDR3 runs to 19 residues. From germline, CDR1 is GEAIGNYY and CDR2 EKD. With 5 bases clipped from V and 3 bases from J, the junction kept 9 bases outside the gene matches. This CDR3 is CACGVLGDTKDWDTRQMFF. DNA for the CDR3: TGTGCCTGTGGTGTACTGGGGGATACGAAGGACTGGGACACCCGACAGATGTTTTTC.

This clone was recorded many times. Other DNA sequences in this specimen translate into the identical CDR3. The chain recombines TRDV2 with TRDJ3; 10 nucleotides agree with TRDD3. The CDR3 runs to 18 residues. Germline CDR1 is GEAIGNYY and CDR2 is EKD. V lost 0 bases, J lost 2 bases, and 3 bases stayed unmatched. Here the CDR3 DNA reads TGTGCCTGTGACACCGTGGGGGATACCACCTGGGACACCCGACAGATGTTTTTC. This sequence encodes CACDTVGDTTWDTRQMFF.

This clone appeared a few times. A much larger clone sits a single nucleotide away, making a read error possible. Different DNA sequences within this sample yield the same CDR3. The chain combines TRDV2 with TRDJ2; the match to TRDD3 covers 12 bases. Germline CDR1 GEAIGNYY, CDR2 EKD. The CDR3 totals 17 residues. V dropped 3 bases and J dropped 6; count of bases not matched to a gene: 10. The CDR3 nucleotides read TGTGCCTGTGACCCGCTGGGGGATACGCGAGAGGCAGCACAACTCTTCTTT. It codes for CACDPLGDTREAAQLFF.

On this clone itself: TCRdb lists the protein of a much larger clone for this DNA, which differs at residue 10, so this is likely a read error; the protein given here is translated from the DNA itself. This sample includes further DNA sequences coding for the same CDR3. CDR3 loop: CACDSTGSSLDTRQMFF. CDR3 nucleotide sequence: TGTGCCTGTGACAGTACTGGGAGCTCCTTGGACACCCGACAGATGTTTTTC. This chain joins TRDV2 and TRDJ3, with D possibly being TRDD3 (6 bases). In germline, CDR1 is GEAIGNYY, CDR2 EKD. The CDR3 extends over 17 amino acids.

This clone has a count of ten or more. The chain uses TRDV2 and TRDJ1; 13 positions agree with TRDD3. Germline CDR1 reads GEAIGNYY; CDR2 reads EKD. V lost 0 bases and J lost 7; bases outside the gene matches: 7. This CDR3 has 16 amino acids. CDR3 in DNA: TGTGCCTGTGACACCGGTACTGGGGGATACGCCGCTAAACTCATCTTT. Encoded protein: CACDTGTGGYAAKLIF.

About this clone itself: The sample contains more than one DNA sequence encoding this CDR3. The J gene is TRDJ3, the V gene TRDV2, with TRDD3 matching over 7 bases. The V and J ends lost 3 bases and 0 bases, in that order; junction bases with no gene match: 7. The CDR3 sequence is 18 residues long. Germline CDR1 is GEAIGNYY and CDR2 is EKD. The CDR3 loop reads CACDPLGVSSWDTRQMFF. CDR3 coding DNA: TGTGCCTGTGACCCCCTGGGGGTCAGCTCCTGGGACACCCGACAGATGTTTTTC.

At least ten counts were recorded for this clone. Other DNA sequences within the sample encode an identical CDR3. The chain employs TRDV2 and TRDJ3, with 11 bases identical to TRDD3. The V gene's germline CDR1 is GEAIGNYY and CDR2 EKD. The J segment lost 1 base and the V segment lost 0 bases, leaving 4 bases of the junction unmatched. The CDR3 has 19 amino acids. CDR3 residues: CACDTWGIRSSWDTRQMFF. The CDR3 DNA sequence: TGTGCCTGTGACACCTGGGGGATACGAAGTTCCTGGGACACCCGACAGATGTTTTTC.

This clone was counted a few times. Additional DNA sequences in this sample encode the identical CDR3. The J gene is TRDJ3, the V gene TRDV2, with 12 bases lining up with TRDD3. Trimming cost V 0 bases and J 0 bases; bases outside gene matches: 8. Germline V gene lookup returns CDR1 GEAIGNYY and CDR2 EKD. CDR3 size: 21 residues. CDR3 amino acids: CACDTGWGIRPSSWDTRQMFF. DNA for the CDR3: TGTGCCTGTGACACCGGCTGGGGGATACGCCCTAGCTCCTGGGACACCCGACAGATGTTTTTC.

This clone was detected ten times or more. V is TRDV2 and J is TRDJ3; TRDD3 is a possible D gene (6 bases). The ends were cut back, 0 bases at V and 0 bases at J, with 8 bases in the middle. Looked up from germline, CDR1 is GEAIGNYY and CDR2 is EKD. The CDR3 spans 17 residues. The CDR3: CACDTWDISWDTRQMFF. The CDR3 nucleotides read TGTGCCTGTGACACCTGGGATATCTCCTGGGACACCCGACAGATGTTTTTC.

This clone came up a few times. This DNA's translation differs at residue 6 from TCRdb's protein, which comes from a much larger clone; a read error is likely, and the protein shown is translated from the DNA. This rearrangement joins TRDV2 to TRDJ2, with TRDD3 identical over 8 bases. Germline V gene sequence: CDR1 GEAIGNYY, CDR2 EKD. V shed 2 bases and J 5 bases; nucleotides not matched to a gene: 3. This CDR3 is 14 amino acids long. Written as DNA, the CDR3 is TGTGCCTGTGACAAAATGGGGGATACAGCACAACTCTTCTTT. This codes for CACDKMGDTAQLFF.

This clone has just a few counts. This sample also contains other DNA sequences that code for the same CDR3. V gene TRDV2 combines with J gene TRDJ3; D unclear. CDR1 GEAIGNYY and CDR2 EKD come from the germline V gene. V was clipped by 0 bases and J by 0 bases, with 8 bases between them. The CDR3 totals 17 residues. CDR3 nucleotides: TGTGCCTGTGACACCGTGAGTGGCTCCTGGGACACCCGACAGATGTTTTTC. Translation: CACDTVSGSWDTRQMFF.